Listed below are T cell receptor beta chains from one sample, sequenced in a study of cytomegalovirus exposure and HLA in healthy donors. Here immunoSEQ multiplex PCR was the method, and the copy in TCRdb shows in-frame clones only, minus some. The sample has over 150,000 clones; roughly two thirds are singletons. Sequencing was performed on PBMCs. The receptors were gathered from a woman aged 40 to 49 in good health and CMV-seropositive. Both conserved end residues are part of each CDR3. Fields, in order: clone size, CDR3 length, V gene, J gene, D gene, CDR3 DNA, CDR3 protein. D genes are given only for firm matches. Clone size is not always given. Where it is, it says once, few, many or a class for expanded clones.

.	14	TRBV6-4	TRBJ2-7	.	TGTGCCAGCAGGCATTGGGGCCAGGGCTACGAGCAGTACTTC	CASRHWGQGYEQYF
.	17	TRBV9	TRBJ1-3	.	TGTGCCAGCAGCGTAGACGGCAGAGGAAGCTCTGGAAACACCATATATTTT	CASSVDGRGSSGNTIYF
.	13	TRBV28	TRBJ2-7	TRBD2	TGTGCCAGCAAGACTAGCGGGACTCGCGAGCAGTACTTC	CASKTSGTREQYF
few	14	TRBV5-1	TRBJ2-3	TRBD1	TGCGCCAGCAGCACGGGACAGGACACAGATACGCAGTATTTT	CASSTGQDTDTQYF
.	13	TRBV6-1	TRBJ1-6	.	TGTGCCAGCAGTTTTAACAGAGATTCACCCCTCCACTTT	CASSFNRDSPLHF
.	15	TRBV4-1	TRBJ1-1	.	TGCGCCAGCAGCCAAGGGCGGTTTTCTAACACTGAAGCTTTCTTT	CASSQGRFSNTEAFF
few	14	TRBV6-4	TRBJ1-2	.	TGTGCCAGCAGTGACTCGGCAGGGACTCATGGCTACACCTTC	CASSDSAGTHGYTF
.	14	TRBV6-5	TRBJ2-7	TRBD2	TGTGCCAGCAGAGCCGGGACTAGGGGGGCCGAGCAGTACTTC	CASRAGTRGAEQYF
.	13	TRBV6-1	TRBJ1-1	TRBD1	TGTGCCAGCAGTCGGGACAGGGGAGCTGAAGCTTTCTTT	CASSRDRGAEAFF
few	13	TRBV18	TRBJ2-1	TRBD1	TGTGCCAGCTCATCGGGACAGGGCGACTGGCTGTTCTTC	CASSSGQGDWLFF
.	13	TRBV7-3	TRBJ2-3	.	TGTGCCAGCAGCTCACAATCTGCAGATACGCAGTATTTT	CASSSQSADTQYF
.	16	TRBV4-1	TRBJ1-4	TRBD1	TGCGCCAGCAGCCAGGGGGGACAGGCAACTAATGAAAAACTGTTTTTT	CASSQGGQATNEKLFF
few	14	TRBV25-1	TRBJ2-7	TRBD1	TGTGCCAGCAGGAGGACAGGGGGATCCTACGAGCAGTACTTC	CASRRTGGSYEQYF
.	14	TRBV21-1	TRBJ1-6	.	TGTGCCAGCACTCGTGAGGGCCGGGATTCACCCCTCCACTTT	CASTREGRDSPLHF
.	14	TRBV6-5	TRBJ2-5	TRBD1	TGTGCCAGCAGTTCGGGACAGGGTCAAGAGACCCAGTACTTC	CASSSGQGQETQYF
.	15	TRBV4-1	TRBJ2-7	.	TGCGCCAGCAGACTCAACCAGGACAGTCGCTACGAGCAGTACTTC	CASRLNQDSRYEQYF
.	16	TRBV4-3	TRBJ2-1	TRBD2	TGCGCCAGCAGCCAAGAACTAGCGGGAGACTACAATGAGCAGTTCTTC	CASSQELAGDYNEQFF
.	12	TRBV10-3	TRBJ1-2	.	TGTGCCATCAGTGAGGAGGTCGATGGCTACACCTTC	CAISEEVDGYTF
.	16	TRBV7-2	TRBJ1-5	TRBD1	TGTGCCAGCAGCTTATGGCAGGGGGACGTTGGTCAGCCCCAGCATTTT	CASSLWQGDVGQPQHF
.	14	TRBV13	TRBJ2-7	TRBD2	TGTGCCAGCAGCTTTGGGCGGGGGGAAGGCGAGCAGTACTTC	CASSFGRGEGEQYF
few	17	TRBV5-4	TRBJ2-1	TRBD2	TGTGCCAGCAGCTTGCCAACCTCGAGGACTAGAAACAATGAGCAGTTCTTC	CASSLPTSRTRNNEQFF
.	16	TRBV6-6	TRBJ2-2	TRBD1	TGTGCCAGCAGCAGACAGAACAGGGGGCGAGGCGGGGAGCTGTTTTTT	CASSRQNRGRGGELFF
.	17	TRBV4-1	TRBJ1-4	TRBD1	TGCGCCAGCAGCCAAGAAAGCCTCGGACAGGGGGCCCCGGAACTGTTTTTT	CASSQESLGQGAPELFF
.	11	TRBV28	TRBJ1-2	.	TGTGCCAGCAGCAGGCCTTATGGCTACACCTTC	CASSRPYGYTF
.	13	TRBV7-3	TRBJ2-7	TRBD1	TGTGCCAGCAGCTCGGACAGGGGATACGAGCAGTACTTC	CASSSDRGYEQYF
.	14	TRBV19	TRBJ2-6	.	TGTGCCAGTAGCAGAGGCTCTGGGGCCAACGTCCTGCCTTTC	CASSRGSGANVLPF
.	14	TRBV5-6	TRBJ1-5	.	TGTGCCAGCAGCTTGAGAGGTTTGAGTCAGCCCCAGAATTTT	CASSLRGLSQPQNF
few	15	TRBV27	TRBJ1-1	.	TGTGCCAGCAGTTTTCGCGACAGGAGGAACACTGAAGCTTTCTTT	CASSFRDRRNTEAFF